This T cell receptor (beta chain) is from a study of metastatic and nonmetastatic thyroid tumors. All patients were treatment-naive before thyroid surgery. TCRdb re-clonotyped the PCR reads through MiXCR. The data hold 75,000 to 100,000 clones, with roughly 13% observed a single time. This clone was counted at least ten times. This TCR was sampled from a female donor with papillary thyroid cancer or a benign thyroid nodule (not recorded which). Some clones in this sample may be carry-over from other donors' samples. Material for sequencing was blood.

CDR3 in amino acids: CASSYLSGANVLTF. DNA for the CDR3: TGTGCCAGCAGTTATCTCTCTGGGGCCAACGTCCTGACTTTC. V usage is TRBV27 and J usage is TRBJ2-6; D is ambiguous. Germline CDR1 is MNHEY and CDR2 is SMNVEV (reference sequence). Trimming took off 4 bases at V and 0 bases at J, with 4 bases between the two ends. CDR3 length: 14 amino acids.